This T cell receptor beta chain was retrieved from a study of blood T cell repertoires in COVID-19. The wider study: The United States, Italy and Spain supplied acute and convalescent COVID-19 samples.

The CDR3 length is 18 residues. The germline V gene encodes CDR1 SEHNR and CDR2 FQNEAQ (reference sequence). With V trimmed by 4 bases and J by 3 bases, 17 bases remained unmatched. Authors' processing steps: Reference gene primer amplification gave estimated nucleated cell counts. Repertoires were generated with immunoSEQ multiplex PCR, while TCRdb's copy carries only in-frame clones and drops some. V, J and clone size are those of that table, while D and trimming were read from the DNA. The sample lists over 100,000 clones; roughly 86% were seen once. Patients of the Seattle cohort, enrolled during active infection, were followed longitudinally.

V usage is TRBV7-9 and J usage is TRBJ1-2; 7 nucleotides agree with TRBD1. This clonotype was obtained from an older woman with COVID-19, enrolled during active disease. Sequencing was performed on peripheral blood. The chain's CDR3 is CASSSYGRQGGNDYGYTF. The CDR3 nucleotides read TGTGCCAGCAGCTCCTACGGCCGGCAGGGGGGTAACGACTATGGCTACACCTTC.